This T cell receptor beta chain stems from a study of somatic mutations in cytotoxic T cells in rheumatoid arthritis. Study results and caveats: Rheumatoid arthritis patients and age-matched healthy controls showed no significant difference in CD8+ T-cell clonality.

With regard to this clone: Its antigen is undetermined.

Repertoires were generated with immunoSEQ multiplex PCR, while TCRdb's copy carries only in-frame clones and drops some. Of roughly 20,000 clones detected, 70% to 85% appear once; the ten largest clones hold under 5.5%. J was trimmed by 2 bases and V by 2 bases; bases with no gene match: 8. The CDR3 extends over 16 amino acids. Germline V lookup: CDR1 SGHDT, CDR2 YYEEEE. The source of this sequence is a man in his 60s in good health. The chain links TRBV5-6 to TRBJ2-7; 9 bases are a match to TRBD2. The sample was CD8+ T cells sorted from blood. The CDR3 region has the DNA TGTGCCAGCAGCTTCTTGGGCGGGGGGGCCACCTACGAGCAGTACTTC. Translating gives CASSFLGGGATYEQYF.